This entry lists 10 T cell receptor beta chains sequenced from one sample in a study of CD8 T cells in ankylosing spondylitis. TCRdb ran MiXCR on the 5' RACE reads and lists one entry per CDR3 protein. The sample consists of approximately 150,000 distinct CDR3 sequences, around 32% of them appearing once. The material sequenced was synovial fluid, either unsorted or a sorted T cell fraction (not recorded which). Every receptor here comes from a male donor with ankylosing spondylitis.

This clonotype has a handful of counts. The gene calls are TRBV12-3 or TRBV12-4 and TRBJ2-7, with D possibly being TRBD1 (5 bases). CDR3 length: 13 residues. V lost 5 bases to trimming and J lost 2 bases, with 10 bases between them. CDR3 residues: CASSRQTTYEQYF. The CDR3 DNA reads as TGTGCCAGCAGTAGACAGACAACCTACGAGCAGTACTTC.

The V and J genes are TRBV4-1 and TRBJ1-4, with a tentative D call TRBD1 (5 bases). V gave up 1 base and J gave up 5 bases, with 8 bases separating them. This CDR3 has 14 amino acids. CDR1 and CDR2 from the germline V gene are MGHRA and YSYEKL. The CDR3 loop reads CASSQVGGNEKLFF. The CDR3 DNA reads TGCGCCAGCAGCCAAGTGGGGGGAAATGAAAAACTGTTTTTT.

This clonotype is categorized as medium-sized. In DNA, the CDR3 is TGTGCCAGCAGCTTCAGGGGTGAGACCCAGTACTTC. It codes for CASSFRGETQYF. The chain uses TRBV5-6 and TRBJ2-5; D might be TRBD1 (6 bases). Trimming pared 2 bases from V and 5 bases from J, leaving 7 bases between. The CDR3 totals 12 residues. Looked up from germline, CDR1 is SGHDT and CDR2 is YYEEEE.

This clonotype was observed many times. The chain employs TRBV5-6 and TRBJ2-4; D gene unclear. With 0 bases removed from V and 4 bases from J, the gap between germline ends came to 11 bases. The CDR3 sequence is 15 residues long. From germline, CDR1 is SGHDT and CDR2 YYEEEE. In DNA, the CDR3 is TGTGCCAGCAGCTTGGCGGACGGCAAAAAAAACATTCAGTACTTC. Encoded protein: CASSLADGKKNIQYF.

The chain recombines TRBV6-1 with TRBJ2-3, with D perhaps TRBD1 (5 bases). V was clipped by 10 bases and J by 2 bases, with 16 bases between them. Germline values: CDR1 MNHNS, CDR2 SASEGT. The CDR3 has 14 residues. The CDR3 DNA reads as TGTGCCACCAGAAGGGGCGGACACACAGATACGCAGTATTTT. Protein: CATRRGGHTDTQYF.

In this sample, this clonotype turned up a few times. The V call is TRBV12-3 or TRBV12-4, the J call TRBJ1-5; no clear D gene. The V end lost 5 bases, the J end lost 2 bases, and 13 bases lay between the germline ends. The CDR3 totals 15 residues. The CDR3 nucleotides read TGTGCCAGCAGTCGGACGGAAGTGGGCAATCAGCCCCAGCATTTT. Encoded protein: CASSRTEVGNQPQHF.

This CDR3 reads CASSQNGLAQKEAFF. The DNA of the CDR3 is TGCGCCAGCAGCCAGAATGGGTTGGCGCAGAAAGAAGCTTTCTTT. The rearrangement joins TRBV4-3 to TRBJ1-1, with D hard to call. The germline CDR1 and CDR2 sequences are LGHNA and YSLEER. Deletions cut 3 bases from V and 8 bases from J, with 19 bases between. This CDR3 contains 15 residues.

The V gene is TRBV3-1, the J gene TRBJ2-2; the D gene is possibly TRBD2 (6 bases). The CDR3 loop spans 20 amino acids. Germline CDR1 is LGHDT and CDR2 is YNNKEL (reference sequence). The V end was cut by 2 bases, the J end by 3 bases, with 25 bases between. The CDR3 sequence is CASSQSFASVTSYYTGELFF. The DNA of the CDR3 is TGTGCCAGCAGCCAATCCTTCGCATCCGTGACTAGTTATTACACCGGGGAGCTGTTTTTT.

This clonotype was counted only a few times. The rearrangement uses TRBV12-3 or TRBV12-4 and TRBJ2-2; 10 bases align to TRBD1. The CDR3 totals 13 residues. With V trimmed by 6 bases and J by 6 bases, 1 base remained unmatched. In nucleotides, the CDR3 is TGTGCCAGCAGGGGACAGGGGCCCGGGGAGCTGTTTTTT. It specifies CASRGQGPGELFF.

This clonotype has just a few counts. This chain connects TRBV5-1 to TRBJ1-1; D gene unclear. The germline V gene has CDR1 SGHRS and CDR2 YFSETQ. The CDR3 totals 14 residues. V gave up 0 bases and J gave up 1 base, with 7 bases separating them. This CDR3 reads CASSLAPQNTEAFF. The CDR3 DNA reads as TGCGCCAGCAGCTTGGCCCCACAGAACACTGAAGCTTTCTTT.